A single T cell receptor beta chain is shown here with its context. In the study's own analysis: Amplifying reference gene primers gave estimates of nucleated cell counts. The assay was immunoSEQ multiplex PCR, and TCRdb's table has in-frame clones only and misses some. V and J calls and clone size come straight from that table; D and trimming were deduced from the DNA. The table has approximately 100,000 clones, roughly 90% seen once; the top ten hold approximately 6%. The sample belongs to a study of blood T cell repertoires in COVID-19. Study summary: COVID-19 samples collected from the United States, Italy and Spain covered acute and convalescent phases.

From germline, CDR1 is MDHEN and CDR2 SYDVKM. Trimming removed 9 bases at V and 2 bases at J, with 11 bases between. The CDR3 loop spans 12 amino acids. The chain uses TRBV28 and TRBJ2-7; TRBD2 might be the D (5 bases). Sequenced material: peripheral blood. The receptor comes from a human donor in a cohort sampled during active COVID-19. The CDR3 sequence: CASMPGTYEQYF. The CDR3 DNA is TGTGCCAGTATGCCGGGAACCTACGAGCAGTACTTC.